These T cell receptor beta chains were read from a single sample in a study of T cell responses to AZD1222 COVID-19 vaccine. Profiled with immunoSEQ multiplex PCR; TCRdb holds only in-frame clones, not every one. There are 150,000 to 200,000 clones in the sample; less than 95% occur only once, and approximately 5.9% lies in the top ten. The input for sequencing was peripheral blood, taken 28 days after the second AZD1222 dose. Receptors were obtained from an adult who received the AZD1222 COVID-19 vaccine. CDR3s include the opening cysteine and the closing phenylalanine or tryptophan. A D gene is named only where the DNA matches it firmly. Size tells how often a clone was seen (once, few, many) or the class of an expanded clone, and some rows leave it out.

J	V	D	size	CDR3	DNA
TRBJ2-1	TRBV3-1/TRBV3-2	TRBD2	.	CASSPPSGSLGNEQFF	TGTGCCAGCAGCCCTCCTAGCGGGAGTCTTGGGAATGAGCAGTTCTTC
TRBJ1-5	TRBV30	.	once	CAWSPRDIGNQPQHF	TGTGCCTGGAGTCCCCGGGACATCGGGAATCAGCCCCAGCATTTT
TRBJ2-6	TRBV19	TRBD1	.	CASSMQGAGANVLTF	TGTGCCAGTAGTATGCAGGGGGCTGGGGCCAACGTCCTGACTTTC
TRBJ2-1	TRBV28	.	.	CASSPGPYNEQFF	TGTGCCAGCAGCCCCGGGCCCTACAATGAGCAGTTCTTC
TRBJ2-1	TRBV7-3	.	.	CASSFKGGNGNEQFF	TGTGCCAGCAGCTTTAAGGGGGGTAATGGCAATGAGCAGTTCTTC
TRBJ2-1	TRBV28	.	.	CASRRGRASSYNEQFF	TGTGCCAGCAGAAGGGGGAGGGCAAGCTCCTACAATGAGCAGTTCTTC
TRBJ1-4	TRBV7-9	TRBD1	.	CASSVRTGAVGEKLFF	TGTGCCAGCAGCGTAAGGACAGGGGCTGTGGGAGAAAAACTGTTTTTT
TRBJ2-3	TRBV5-1	.	.	CASSLVSGTDTQYF	TGCGCCAGCAGCTTGGTGTCCGGCACAGATACGCAGTATTTT
TRBJ1-2	TRBV6-2/TRBV6-3	TRBD1	.	CASSSDRGPNYGYTF	TGTGCCAGCAGTTCGGACAGGGGCCCCAACTATGGCTACACCTTC
TRBJ2-3	TRBV7-9	.	.	CASSPADTQYF	TGTGCCAGCAGCCCAGCAGATACGCAGTATTTT
TRBJ1-1	TRBV29-1	TRBD1	.	CSAWTGVGVKNTEAFF	TGCAGCGCCTGGACAGGGGTTGGGGTCAAGAACACTGAAGCTTTCTTT
TRBJ1-1	TRBV6-5	.	once	CASSGGGNTEAFF	TGTGCCAGCAGCGGGGGCGGTAACACTGAAGCTTTCTTT
TRBJ1-6	TRBV15	.	.	CATSTWDSPMPLHF	TGTGCCACCAGCACCTGGGACTCCCCTATGCCCCTCCACTTT
TRBJ2-7	TRBV6-6	TRBD2	once	CASSYPTSGSGEQYF	TGTGCCAGCAGTTACCCGACTAGCGGGAGCGGCGAGCAGTACTTC
TRBJ2-5	TRBV15	.	.	CATSRDLQEETQYF	TGTGCCACCAGCAGAGATTTGCAGGAGGAGACCCAGTACTTC
TRBJ1-2	TRBV19	TRBD1	once	CASSIPLRDRGRGGYTF	TGTGCCAGTAGTATTCCCCTCCGGGACAGGGGGCGAGGTGGCTACACCTTC
TRBJ2-3	TRBV5-1	.	.	CASSPAIASDTQYF	TGCGCCAGCAGCCCGGCGATAGCATCAGATACGCAGTATTTT
TRBJ2-7	TRBV2	TRBD1	.	CAMTGAYEQYF	TGTGCCATGACAGGGGCCTACGAGCAGTACTTC
TRBJ1-2	TRBV7-9	.	few	CASSFTDAVYGYTF	TGTGCCAGCAGCTTTACGGATGCGGTCTATGGCTACACCTTC
TRBJ1-1	TRBV15	TRBD1	.	CATSRGGTVNTEAFF	TGTGCCACCAGCAGGGGAGGGACAGTAAACACTGAAGCTTTCTTT
TRBJ1-4	TRBV5-1	.	.	CASSLRTPNEKLFF	TGCGCCAGCAGCTTAAGGACCCCCAATGAAAAACTGTTTTTT
TRBJ2-5	TRBV7-2	.	.	CASSFSPRTVQTQYF	TGTGCCAGCAGCTTTAGCCCTCGGACAGTGCAGACCCAGTACTTC
TRBJ1-2	TRBV5-1	TRBD1	once	CASSAWTGRGYTF	TGCGCCAGCAGCGCCTGGACAGGGCGAGGCTACACCTTC
TRBJ1-5	TRBV28	.	once	CASSLQGGSNQPQHF	TGTGCCAGCAGTTTGCAGGGAGGTAGCAATCAGCCCCAGCATTTT
TRBJ2-7	TRBV6-2/TRBV6-3	.	few	CASSQSGEGVYEQYF	TGTGCCAGCAGCCAGTCAGGGGAAGGGGTCTACGAGCAGTACTTC
TRBJ1-2	TRBV4-2	.	.	CASSRMDSDGYTF	TGTGCCAGCAGCCGGATGGACAGTGACGGCTACACCTTC
TRBJ2-3	TRBV11-2	.	.	CASSLDLGRSTDTQYF	TGTGCCAGCAGCTTAGATCTGGGACGGAGCACAGATACGCAGTATTTT
TRBJ1-2	TRBV29-1	TRBD1	.	CSAGTGTGGSGYGYTF	TGCAGCGCCGGTACCGGGACAGGGGGCTCTGGCTATGGCTACACCTTC
TRBJ2-7	TRBV4-2	TRBD1	.	CASSDLERTGYEQYF	TGTGCCAGCAGCGACCTAGAAAGGACAGGTTACGAGCAGTACTTC
TRBJ2-7	TRBV15	.	.	CATSRLTADYEQYF	TGTGCCACCAGCAGACTTACTGCGGACTACGAGCAGTACTTC
TRBJ2-7	TRBV6-1	.	.	CASSEATSSRSFSYEQYF	TGTGCCAGCAGTGAAGCGACTTCCTCTAGATCTTTCTCCTACGAGCAGTACTTC
TRBJ1-2	TRBV30	TRBD1	.	CAWSVRDREGYTF	TGTGCCTGGAGTGTACGGGACAGGGAAGGCTACACCTTC
TRBJ1-2	TRBV28	TRBD1	.	CASSLASRGYGYTF	TGTGCCAGCAGTTTAGCAAGCAGGGGGTATGGCTACACCTTC
TRBJ2-3	TRBV6-6	TRBD2	.	CASSPTGGAVSDTQYF	TGTGCCAGCAGCCCGACCGGGGGGGCGGTGTCGGATACGCAGTATTTT
TRBJ2-7	TRBV6-5	.	.	CASRNRDSSYEQYF	TGTGCCAGCAGAAACCGGGACTCCAGCTACGAGCAGTACTTC
TRBJ1-2	TRBV29-1	.	once	CSVEGGGAFHGYTF	TGCAGCGTTGAGGGAGGAGGAGCCTTTCATGGCTACACCTTC
TRBJ2-1	TRBV29-1	.	.	CTSGLGSSYNEQFF	TGCACCTCTGGACTCGGGAGCTCCTACAATGAGCAGTTCTTC
TRBJ1-4	TRBV4-3	TRBD1	.	CASSQDLTGREKLFF	TGCGCCAGCAGCCAAGATCTGACAGGGCGAGAAAAACTGTTTTTT
TRBJ2-1	TRBV19	TRBD2	once	CATSKWGSGRDSSYNEQFF	TGTGCCACCTCTAAGTGGGGTAGCGGGAGGGATAGCTCCTACAATGAGCAGTTCTTC
TRBJ1-3	TRBV2	.	once	CASSEIGTVGNTIYF	TGTGCCAGCAGTGAGATCGGGACCGTCGGAAACACCATATATTTT
TRBJ2-5	TRBV19	.	.	CASSGSETQYF	TGTGCCAGTAGCGGGAGTGAGACCCAGTACTTC
TRBJ1-6	TRBV19	.	.	CASSGDSYNSPLHF	TGTGCCAGTAGTGGAGACAGTTATAATTCACCCCTCCACTTT
TRBJ1-2	TRBV24-1	.	.	CATSVQGEGYTF	TGTGCCACCAGTGTGCAGGGTGAGGGCTACACCTTC
TRBJ1-2	TRBV18	TRBD1	.	CASSPQDVPGTVYGYTF	TGTGCCAGCTCACCACAGGATGTTCCCGGGACAGTTTATGGCTACACCTTC
TRBJ2-7	TRBV29-1	.	few	CSASLGGNYEQYF	TGCAGCGCATCTTTGGGGGGAAACTACGAGCAGTACTTC
TRBJ1-2	TRBV19	.	few	CASSRSRQGGNYGYTF	TGTGCCAGTAGTAGGAGTCGTCAGGGAGGTAACTATGGCTACACCTTC
TRBJ1-5	TRBV21-1	.	.	CASILDRVSNQPQHF	TGTGCCAGCATACTGGACAGGGTGAGCAATCAGCCCCAGCATTTT
TRBJ1-2	TRBV7-9	.	.	CASSLDGDGSYGYTF	TGTGCCAGCAGCTTAGACGGGGACGGTAGCTATGGCTACACCTTC
TRBJ2-7	TRBV28	.	.	CASSLTGEQYF	TGTGCCAGCAGTCTGACCGGCGAGCAGTACTTC
TRBJ1-6	TRBV9	TRBD1	.	CASSVATGAYYNSPLHF	TGTGCCAGCAGCGTAGCCACAGGGGCCTACTATAATTCACCCCTCCACTTT
TRBJ1-2	TRBV7-2	.	.	CASSLVVEDAVAVGRGYTF	TGTGCCAGCAGCTTAGTGGTCGAGGACGCAGTAGCTGTGGGCCGGGGCTACACCTTC
TRBJ1-1	TRBV12-5	.	.	CASGSETRGEVNTEAFF	TGTGCTAGTGGTTCCGAGACAAGGGGGGAGGTGAACACTGAAGCTTTCTTT
TRBJ2-3	TRBV15	.	once	CATGSRTDTQYF	TGTGCCACCGGTTCTCGCACAGATACGCAGTATTTT
TRBJ2-7	TRBV19	.	.	CASSMNPSSYEQYF	TGTGCCAGTAGTATGAATCCGAGCTCCTACGAGCAGTACTTC
TRBJ2-7	TRBV28	.	.	CASIGRNYEQYF	TGTGCCAGCATCGGAAGAAACTACGAGCAGTACTTC
TRBJ2-7	TRBV18	.	.	CASSPRDSNYEQYF	TGTGCCAGCTCACCGAGGGACTCTAACTACGAGCAGTACTTC
TRBJ1-5	TRBV5-6	.	.	CASSLAGARVYYSNQPQHF	TGTGCCAGCAGCTTGGCCGGGGCGAGAGTATACTATAGCAATCAGCCCCAGCATTTT
TRBJ2-1	TRBV24-1	TRBD2	.	CATSDRSSGSDEQFF	TGTGCCACCAGTGATAGGTCTAGCGGGAGCGATGAGCAGTTCTTC
TRBJ1-3	TRBV20-1	.	.	CSASRRSLSGNTIYF	TGCAGTGCTAGTCGCCGGAGCCTCTCTGGAAACACCATATATTTT